These 7 T cell receptor beta chains were sequenced from one sample in a study of OX40 agonist ivuxolimab in advanced cancers. Library prep was done by the immunoSEQ multiplex PCR assay. What TCRdb holds here is the immuneACCESS table cut down to in-frame rearrangements. Part of the clones is not present; checked against another copy, under half of the missing clones reflect an unresolved V gene, and the others are unexplained. The sample data list 15,000 to 20,000 clones, and 74% of these were observed just once. The ten largest clones capture about a third of the sample. The sample in question was CD4+ or CD8+ T cells sorted from blood, obtained in a trial of the OX40 agonist ivuxolimab. Every receptor here comes from an adult with an advanced solid tumor such as melanoma, head and neck, liver or kidney cancer.

The CDR3 loop is CASSDPDGSPLHF. CDR3 sequence (DNA): TGTGCCAGCAGTGACCCCGACGGGTCACCCCTCCACTTT. The gene calls are TRBV25-1 and TRBJ1-6; D is uncertain. Deletions cut 3 bases from V and 10 bases from J, with 10 bases between. Germline assignment: CDR1 MGHDK and CDR2 SYGVNS. The CDR3 extends over 13 amino acids.

The gene calls are TRBV19 and TRBJ2-7, with 11 bases aligning to TRBD2. CDR1 is LNHDA, CDR2 SQIVND, per germline (reference sequence). The CDR3 runs to 15 residues. V shed 5 bases, J shed 0 bases, and the junction held 3 bases outside the gene matches. The CDR3 here is CASSDTSGSSYEQYF. The DNA of the CDR3 is TGTGCCAGTAGTGATACTAGCGGGAGCTCCTACGAGCAGTACTTC.

Concerning this clone: The sample contains more than one DNA sequence encoding this CDR3. J is TRBJ2-1 and V is TRBV10-1; D remains ambiguous. The germline V gene has CDR1 WNHNN and CDR2 SYGVQD (reference sequence). V lost 5 bases and J lost 6, with 5 bases in between. The CDR3 extends over 11 amino acids. CDR3: CASSLGNEQFF. As DNA, the CDR3 is TGCGCCAGCAGTTTGGGCAATGAGCAGTTCTTC.

The DNA for the CDR3 is TGTGCCAGTAGTAGCCGGGACTCCTACAATGAGCAGTTCTTC. Protein: CASSSRDSYNEQFF. The chain couples TRBV19 to TRBJ2-1; D perhaps matches TRBD2 (5 bases). This CDR3 spans 14 amino acids. Trimming pared 4 bases from V and 0 bases from J, leaving 7 bases between. Germline loops: CDR1 LNHDA, CDR2 SQIVND (reference sequence).

The V call is TRBV7-6, the J call TRBJ2-1; D not resolved. This CDR3 has 13 amino acids. Looked up from germline, CDR1 is SGHVS and CDR2 is FNYEAQ. Trimming took off 4 bases at V and 8 bases at J, with 12 bases between the two ends. CDR3 coding DNA: TGTGCCAGCAGCTCAAAGGATTCTTATGAGCAGTTCTTC. Amino acids: CASSSKDSYEQFF.

The chain uses TRBV4-1 and TRBJ2-1; TRBD2 aligns across 13 bases. J gave up 5 bases and V 1 base, and 2 bases lay outside the gene matches. Germline CDR1 and CDR2: MGHRA and YSYEKL. This CDR3 comprises 16 residues. The CDR3, as DNA: TGCGCCAGCAGCCAAGTCGGGACTAGCGGGGACAATGAGCAGTTCTTC. Its protein product is CASSQVGTSGDNEQFF.

The chain links TRBV7-9 to TRBJ2-1; 7 bases line up with TRBD2. Trimming took 5 bases from V and 0 from J; bases not matched to a gene: 16. The CDR3 is 19 residues long. Per germline, CDR1 SEHNR and CDR2 FQNEAQ (reference sequence). The CDR3 is CASSNPLAEVTSSYNEQFF. The CDR3 DNA is TGTGCCAGCAGCAATCCGCTAGCGGAAGTAACTAGCTCCTACAATGAGCAGTTCTTC.